This note documents a single T cell receptor (beta chain) sequence. Time point here: newly diagnosed GD, antithyroid drugs for less than 3 months. Scientists built the TCR library using RNA that was extracted from PBMCs. Arm-PCR of CDR3 regions and iRepertoire HTBI primers were the basis on which TCR beta libraries were built. TCRdb analysed the multiplex PCR reads with MiXCR anew, one entry per CDR3 protein. Among 200,000 to 300,000 distinct CDR3 sequences listed, just over 20% were seen once. V lost 5 bases and J lost 6; bases outside the gene matches: 2. Germline V lookup: CDR1 SQVTM, CDR2 ANQGSEA. The CDR3 has 13 residues. The record originates from a study of regulatory T cells in long-lasting Graves disease. Study at large: Those Graves' patients who were newly diagnosed had been on antithyroid drugs under 3 months.

This sequence originates from a female donor with Graves disease. This chain joins TRBV29-1 and TRBJ2-2; 11 bases align to TRBD1. The sample here was peripheral blood mononuclear cells (PBMCs), taken at new diagnosis, from a patient treated with antithyroid drugs. The CDR3 protein is CSVRTGGPGELFF. CDR3 bases: TGCAGCGTTCGGACAGGGGGCCCCGGGGAGCTGTTTTTT.